These T cell receptor beta chains were read from a single sample in a study of blood T cell repertoires in COVID-19. Libraries were prepared by immunoSEQ multiplex PCR; TCRdb keeps only in-frame clonotypes and omits some of them. The data contain roughly 280,000 clones, approximately 86% of them singletons. The sequenced sample consisted of peripheral blood. These receptors all come from a man aged 25 to 45 with active or convalescent COVID-19. The CDR3 runs from the conserved cysteine through the conserved F or W. A D gene is named only where the DNA matches it firmly. Clone size is given for some rows only: seen once, a few or many times, or a class if the clone is expanded.

v_gene: TRBV9
j_gene: TRBJ1-2
d_gene: TRBD1
abundance: .
CDR3nt: TGTGCCAGCAGCACCGACCCGGGACAGGCGGGCTACACCTTC
CDR3aa: CASSTDPGQAGYTF

v_gene: TRBV7-2
j_gene: TRBJ1-5
d_gene: TRBD1
abundance: .
CDR3nt: TGTGCCAGCAGCCAGGGGGAGGCAGGGGCAGGTGGGCCCCAGCATTTT
CDR3aa: CASSQGEAGAGGPQHF

v_gene: TRBV1
j_gene: TRBJ2-6
d_gene: .
abundance: .
CDR3nt: TGCACCAGACTCCCGGGACTAGCGGGGGGTTCTGGGGCCAACGTCCTGACTTTC
CDR3aa: CTRLPGLAGGSGANVLTF

v_gene: TRBV6-2/TRBV6-3
j_gene: TRBJ2-7
d_gene: .
abundance: .
CDR3nt: TGTGCCAGCAGCCGGGACACCCTGCCACACGAGCAGTACTTC
CDR3aa: CASSRDTLPHEQYF

v_gene: TRBV6-5
j_gene: TRBJ2-7
d_gene: .
abundance: .
CDR3nt: TGTGCCAGCAGTTCCCTGCTTGATCCAACATCCTACGAGCAGTACTTC
CDR3aa: CASSSLLDPTSYEQYF

v_gene: TRBV2
j_gene: TRBJ2-3
d_gene: .
abundance: .
CDR3nt: TGTGCCAGCAGTGAAGCGACAGCGATAGCAGATACGCAGTATTTT
CDR3aa: CASSEATAIADTQYF

v_gene: TRBV4-2
j_gene: TRBJ2-3
d_gene: TRBD2
abundance: .
CDR3nt: TGTGCCAGCAGCCAAGTCATCCGGGGGGCAGATACGCAGTATTTT
CDR3aa: CASSQVIRGADTQYF

v_gene: TRBV7-9
j_gene: TRBJ2-2
d_gene: TRBD1
abundance: .
CDR3nt: TGTGCCAGCAGCCTTGACCGGACAGGGGATACCGGGGAGCTGTTTTTT
CDR3aa: CASSLDRTGDTGELFF

v_gene: TRBV4-3
j_gene: TRBJ2-2
d_gene: TRBD2
abundance: once
CDR3nt: TGCGCCAGCAGCCGAGGGGCGGGGGGCACCGGGGAGCTGTTTTTT
CDR3aa: CASSRGAGGTGELFF

v_gene: TRBV14
j_gene: TRBJ2-1
d_gene: .
abundance: .
CDR3nt: TGTGCCAGCAGCCAACCCGGACAGCTCGAATTCTACAATGAGCAGTTCTTC
CDR3aa: CASSQPGQLEFYNEQFF

v_gene: TRBV27
j_gene: TRBJ2-2
d_gene: .
abundance: .
CDR3nt: TGTGCCAGCAGTCTATGGGAGGGGGCGAACACCGGGGAGCTGTTTTTT
CDR3aa: CASSLWEGANTGELFF

v_gene: TRBV7-9
j_gene: TRBJ1-1
d_gene: .
abundance: .
CDR3nt: TGTGCCAGCAGCTTGACTTTTGAGAACACTGAAGCTTTCTTT
CDR3aa: CASSLTFENTEAFF

v_gene: TRBV5-4
j_gene: TRBJ2-5
d_gene: .
abundance: .
CDR3nt: TGTGCCAGCAGCTTGGACAGGCTACTACAAGAGACCCAGTACTTC
CDR3aa: CASSLDRLLQETQYF

v_gene: TRBV4-2
j_gene: TRBJ1-6
d_gene: .
abundance: .
CDR3nt: TGTGCCAGCAGCCAAGCTAGGGGGAGACTACAAAATTCACCCCTCCACTTT
CDR3aa: CASSQARGRLQNSPLHF

v_gene: TRBV5-5
j_gene: TRBJ2-7
d_gene: .
abundance: .
CDR3nt: TGTGCCAGCAGCTCAGGACAGCCGGGCGAGCAGTACTTC
CDR3aa: CASSSGQPGEQYF

v_gene: TRBV2
j_gene: TRBJ2-3
d_gene: TRBD2
abundance: .
CDR3nt: TGTGCCAGCAGTGAAACAGGACTAGCGCGGGAAGATACGCAGTATTTT
CDR3aa: CASSETGLAREDTQYF

v_gene: TRBV6-1
j_gene: TRBJ1-2
d_gene: TRBD1
abundance: .
CDR3nt: TGTGCCAGCAGTGAACGTGGACAGGGAGGTGCTGGCTACACCTTC
CDR3aa: CASSERGQGGAGYTF

v_gene: TRBV6-5
j_gene: TRBJ2-7
d_gene: TRBD1
abundance: once
CDR3nt: TGTGCCAGCAGTTACGGGGGACAGGCCTACGAGCAGTACTTC
CDR3aa: CASSYGGQAYEQYF

v_gene: TRBV5-6
j_gene: TRBJ2-3
d_gene: .
abundance: .
CDR3nt: TGTGCCAGCAGCTCCTGGGCAGTTTCGATTAGTATAGATCCAGATACGCAGTATTTT
CDR3aa: CASSSWAVSISIDPDTQYF

v_gene: TRBV10-2
j_gene: TRBJ2-2
d_gene: TRBD2
abundance: .
CDR3nt: TGCGCCAGCAATACCGGGACTAGCGGGGAGAACACCGGGGAGCTGTTTTTT
CDR3aa: CASNTGTSGENTGELFF

v_gene: TRBV30
j_gene: TRBJ1-1
d_gene: .
abundance: .
CDR3nt: TGTGCCTGGAGTGCACGAAGGACAGCGAACACTGAAGCTTTCTTT
CDR3aa: CAWSARRTANTEAFF

v_gene: TRBV7-3
j_gene: TRBJ2-2
d_gene: TRBD2
abundance: .
CDR3nt: TGTGCCAGCAGCCCAGGACTAGCGGGGGAGTACACCGGGGAGCTGTTTTTT
CDR3aa: CASSPGLAGEYTGELFF

v_gene: TRBV4-1
j_gene: TRBJ1-1
d_gene: TRBD1
abundance: .
CDR3nt: TGCGCCAGCAGCCAAGCATTAGACAGGGGGCGGAACACTGAAGCTTTCTTT
CDR3aa: CASSQALDRGRNTEAFF

v_gene: TRBV12-3/TRBV12-4
j_gene: TRBJ2-3
d_gene: .
abundance: .
CDR3nt: TGTGCCAGCCGGAACGAGCGTCGAACGCAGTATTTT
CDR3aa: CASRNERRTQYF

v_gene: TRBV19
j_gene: TRBJ2-7
d_gene: TRBD1
abundance: .
CDR3nt: TGTGCCAGTAGTCCCGGACAGGGTGCCTACGAGCAGTACTTC
CDR3aa: CASSPGQGAYEQYF

v_gene: TRBV7-2
j_gene: TRBJ1-1
d_gene: .
abundance: .
CDR3nt: TGTGCCAGCAGCTTAGCGGGGGGAGGAGTGAACACTGAAGCTTTCTTT
CDR3aa: CASSLAGGGVNTEAFF

v_gene: TRBV3-1/TRBV3-2
j_gene: TRBJ1-2
d_gene: .
abundance: .
CDR3nt: TGTGCCAGCAGCCGCCTGGTAGGGAGTAACTATGGCTACACCTTC
CDR3aa: CASSRLVGSNYGYTF

v_gene: TRBV5-8
j_gene: TRBJ1-3
d_gene: TRBD1
abundance: .
CDR3nt: TGTGCCAGCAGCAGATGGAGGACAGGTGGAAACACCATATATTTT
CDR3aa: CASSRWRTGGNTIYF

v_gene: TRBV13
j_gene: TRBJ2-5
d_gene: TRBD1
abundance: .
CDR3nt: TGTGCCAGCAGCGGAGGGACAGGGGCCTTCCCCTACCAAGAGACCCAGTACTTC
CDR3aa: CASSGGTGAFPYQETQYF

v_gene: TRBV19
j_gene: TRBJ2-2
d_gene: .
abundance: .
CDR3nt: TGTGCCAGTAAAGCAGAGCGGACGAACACCGGGGAGCTGTTTTTT
CDR3aa: CASKAERTNTGELFF

v_gene: TRBV4-1
j_gene: TRBJ1-5
d_gene: .
abundance: .
CDR3nt: TGCGCCAGCAGGGTAGACCAGGGTTACGACAATCAGCCCCAGCATTTT
CDR3aa: CASRVDQGYDNQPQHF

v_gene: TRBV3-1/TRBV3-2
j_gene: TRBJ1-2
d_gene: .
abundance: .
CDR3nt: TGTGCCAGCAGCCCGGAGAACAGGGTAGGTGGCTACACCTTC
CDR3aa: CASSPENRVGGYTF

v_gene: TRBV3-1/TRBV3-2
j_gene: TRBJ2-2
d_gene: .
abundance: .
CDR3nt: TGTGCCAGCAGCGGACAGACTTACACCGGGGAGCTGTTTTTT
CDR3aa: CASSGQTYTGELFF

v_gene: TRBV6-1
j_gene: TRBJ1-6
d_gene: .
abundance: .
CDR3nt: TGTGCCAGCAGTGAAGGGGCGGACAAGTTGGGTAGGGCCCTCCACTTT
CDR3aa: CASSEGADKLGRALHF

v_gene: TRBV19
j_gene: TRBJ2-7
d_gene: .
abundance: .
CDR3nt: TGTGCCAGTAGTCTACTCTTCGACAGGACCTACGAGCAGTACTTC
CDR3aa: CASSLLFDRTYEQYF

v_gene: TRBV5-1
j_gene: TRBJ1-1
d_gene: .
abundance: once
CDR3nt: TGCGCCAGCAGAGAGATATTGAACACTGAAGCTTTCTTT
CDR3aa: CASREILNTEAFF

v_gene: TRBV7-9
j_gene: TRBJ2-7
d_gene: .
abundance: .
CDR3nt: TGTGCCAGCAGCTCAGACGAGACAGGAGCCGGCTTCTACGAGCAGTACTTC
CDR3aa: CASSSDETGAGFYEQYF

v_gene: TRBV18
j_gene: TRBJ1-2
d_gene: .
abundance: .
CDR3nt: TGTGCCAGCTCACCCGAACAGGGCAACTATGGCTACACCTTC
CDR3aa: CASSPEQGNYGYTF

v_gene: TRBV5-1
j_gene: TRBJ2-1
d_gene: TRBD2
abundance: .
CDR3nt: TGCGCCAGCAGAATCGGACTAGCGGGGGGTCAGAGCTCCTACAATGAGCAGTTCTTC
CDR3aa: CASRIGLAGGQSSYNEQFF

v_gene: TRBV6-6
j_gene: TRBJ1-1
d_gene: .
abundance: .
CDR3nt: TGTGCCAGCAGTCCCCCAGGTTGGGGGCAGAACACTGAAGCTTTCTTT
CDR3aa: CASSPPGWGQNTEAFF

v_gene: TRBV4-1
j_gene: TRBJ2-1
d_gene: .
abundance: .
CDR3nt: TGCGCCAGCAGCCAGGCCGGGGACATGATTTACAATGAGCAGTTCTTC
CDR3aa: CASSQAGDMIYNEQFF

v_gene: TRBV2
j_gene: TRBJ1-4
d_gene: .
abundance: once
CDR3nt: TGTGCCAGCAGTGCCGGGGGGGCCGGGGAAAAACTGTTTTTT
CDR3aa: CASSAGGAGEKLFF

v_gene: TRBV6-6
j_gene: TRBJ2-7
d_gene: .
abundance: .
CDR3nt: TGTGCCAGCAGACCCCGGGGGGCAGAATACGAGCAGTACTTC
CDR3aa: CASRPRGAEYEQYF